This T cell receptor beta chain was obtained from a study of cytomegalovirus exposure and HLA in healthy donors. The study's findings and limits: V- and J-gene trimming of TCR beta was linked (in a later analysis) to a missense DCLRE1C variant. It has been reported that TCR beta sequences accurately predicted the HLA-A and HLA-B alleles of most subjects. What a later analysis showed was that several of the most significant clusters appeared linked to common viral pathogens.

A single count supports this clone. The antigen remains undetermined. This CDR3 comprises 15 residues. Trimming stripped 7 bases from V and 3 bases from J, with 18 bases between. Germline lookup yields CDR1 MDHEN and CDR2 SYDVKM. Primers: 60 Vbeta forward and 13 Jbeta reverse. The data were produced by immunoSEQ multiplex PCR, yet TCRdb's version contains in-frame clones alone and is incomplete. This sample has 210,000 or so clones, with approximately 80% found just once. The sequencing input was PBMCs. The receptor's source is a girl aged 5-17 years in good health and CMV-seronegative. The chain uses TRBV28 and TRBJ2-5; the D gene is possibly TRBD1 (5 bases). CDR3 sequence (DNA): TGTGCCAGCACTGATCGCCAGGGCCCTAAAGAGACCCAGTACTTC. Translating gives CASTDRQGPKETQYF.